This T cell receptor (beta chain) was obtained from a study of cytomegalovirus exposure and HLA in healthy donors. Study-wide points: A later analysis reported that several of the most significant clusters appeared to be linked to common viral pathogens, among them Epstein-Barr virus.

Worth noting for this clone: The antigen is not known.

Likely unrecorded immune exposures existed in these nominally healthy donors. Vbeta (60) and Jbeta (13) primers were used in the PCR. Libraries were prepared by immunoSEQ multiplex PCR; TCRdb keeps only in-frame clonotypes and omits some of them. The repertoire holds 200,000 to 300,000 clones, with 80% to 90% as singletons. Germline V gene sequence: CDR1 MNHEY, CDR2 SVGAGI. The trim removed 2 bases at V and 4 bases at J, leaving 6 bases unmatched. This CDR3 spans 16 amino acids. This TCR came from a woman between 40 and 50 years old in good health and CMV-seropositive. Sequenced material: PBMCs. The chain uses TRBV6-5 and TRBJ2-5; 11 bases fit TRBD2. This CDR3 is CASSYGSGRGRETQYF. CDR3 bases: TGTGCCAGCAGTTACGGTAGCGGGAGGGGTAGAGAGACCCAGTACTTC.